The TCR beta chain described here comes from a study of early T cells in non-severe SARS-CoV-2 infection. Study as a whole: Investigators sequenced bulk RNA drawn from unsorted whole blood, and chains remained unpaired.

This clonotype was counted at least ten times. Its specificity is unknown. Study-wide findings and caveats: Lookups in VDJdb leaned toward anti-spike CD8 responses and missed private and CD4 specificities.

Unique molecular identifiers tagged individual cDNA molecules. One entry per CDR3 protein results from TCRdb running MiXCR on the 5' RACE reads. The repertoire holds about 61,000 distinct CDR3 sequences, with more than 10% as singletons. The V and J ends lost 5 bases and 15 bases respectively, with 17 bases between them. The length of the CDR3 is 12 residues. The clonotype comes from an adult who was a healthcare worker with PCR-confirmed SARS-CoV-2 infection or an uninfected control (not recorded which). The donor label of this sample is uncertain. The chain links TRBV12-3 or TRBV12-4 to TRBJ2-1; D gene ambiguous. The specimen was whole blood, collected at baseline. CDR3 sequence (DNA): TGTGCCAGCAGTCGTGGAGCCAGGATACTGTTCTTC. Its translation is CASSRGARILFF.